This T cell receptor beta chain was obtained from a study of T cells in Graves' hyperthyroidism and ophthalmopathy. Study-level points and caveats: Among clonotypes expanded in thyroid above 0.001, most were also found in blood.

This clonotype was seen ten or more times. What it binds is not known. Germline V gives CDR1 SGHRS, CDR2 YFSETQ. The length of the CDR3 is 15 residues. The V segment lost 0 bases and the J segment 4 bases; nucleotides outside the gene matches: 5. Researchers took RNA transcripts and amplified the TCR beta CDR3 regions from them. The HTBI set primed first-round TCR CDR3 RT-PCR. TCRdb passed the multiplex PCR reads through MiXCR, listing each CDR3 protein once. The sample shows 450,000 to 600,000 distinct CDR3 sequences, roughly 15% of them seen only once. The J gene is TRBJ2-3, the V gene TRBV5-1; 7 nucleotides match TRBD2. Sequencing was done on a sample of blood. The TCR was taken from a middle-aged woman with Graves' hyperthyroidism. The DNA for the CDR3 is TGCGCCAGCAGCTTGGGCGGGAGTGGGTCAGATACGCAGTATTTT. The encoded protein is CASSLGGSGSDTQYF. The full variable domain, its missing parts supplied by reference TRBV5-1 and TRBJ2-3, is KAGVTQTPRYLIKTRGQQVTLSCSPISGHRSVSWYQQTPGQGLQFLFEYFSETQRNKGNFPGRFSGRQFSNSRSEMNVSTLELGDSALYLCASSLGGSGSDTQYFGPGTRLTVL.